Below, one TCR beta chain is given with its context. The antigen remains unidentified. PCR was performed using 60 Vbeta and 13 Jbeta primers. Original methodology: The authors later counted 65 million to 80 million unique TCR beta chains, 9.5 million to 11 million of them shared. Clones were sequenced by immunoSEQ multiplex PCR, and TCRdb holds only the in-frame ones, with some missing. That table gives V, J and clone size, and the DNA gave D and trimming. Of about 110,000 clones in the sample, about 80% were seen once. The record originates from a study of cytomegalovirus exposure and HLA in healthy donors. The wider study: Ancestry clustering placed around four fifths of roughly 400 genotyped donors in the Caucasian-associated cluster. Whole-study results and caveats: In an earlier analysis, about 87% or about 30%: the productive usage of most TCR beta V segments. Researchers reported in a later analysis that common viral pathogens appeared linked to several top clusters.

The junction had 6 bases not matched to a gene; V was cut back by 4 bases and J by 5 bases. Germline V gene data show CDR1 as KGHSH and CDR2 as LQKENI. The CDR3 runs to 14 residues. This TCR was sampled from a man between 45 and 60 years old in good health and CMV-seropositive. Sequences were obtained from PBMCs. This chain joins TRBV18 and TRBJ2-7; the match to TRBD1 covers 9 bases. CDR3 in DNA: TGTGCCAGCTCACACGGGACAGGGAGACACGAGCAGTACTTC. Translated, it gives CASSHGTGRHEQYF.